These T cell receptor beta chains were read from a single sample in a study of memory CD4+ T cells and cytomegalovirus serostatus. Generated by immunoSEQ multiplex PCR, the TCRdb table keeps only in-frame clones and is missing some. This table holds approximately 74,000 clones, 75% to 80% found once. The sample taken for sequencing was memory CD4+ T cells from blood. The receptors were gathered from an adult in good health and CMV-seropositive. Both conserved end residues are part of each CDR3. The order of the fields is clone size, D gene, V gene, J gene, CDR3 protein, CDR3 DNA. A D gene is named only where the DNA matches it firmly. Size values are once, few and many counts, or a class for expanded clones, and some rows have none.

-	-	TRBV30	TRBJ2-6	CAWILNSGANVLTF	TGTGCCTGGATTTTGAACTCTGGGGCCAACGTCCTGACTTTC
-	-	TRBV30	TRBJ1-1	CAWSGGADTEAFF	TGTGCCTGGAGTGGAGGGGCGGACACTGAAGCTTTCTTT
-	TRBD1	TRBV6-6	TRBJ2-5	CASTRTGVQETQYF	TGTGCCAGCACCCGCACAGGGGTCCAAGAGACCCAGTACTTC
once	-	TRBV9	TRBJ2-2	CASRRGGNPGELFF	TGTGCCAGCAGGAGGGGGGGCAATCCCGGGGAGCTGTTTTTT
-	-	TRBV27	TRBJ1-1	CASSALLGGYTEAFF	TGTGCCAGCAGTGCCCTTCTCGGGGGGTACACTGAAGCTTTCTTT
-	-	TRBV20-1	TRBJ1-4	CSPRLNEKLFF	TGCAGTCCGAGACTTAATGAAAAACTGTTTTTT
-	-	TRBV18	TRBJ2-1	CASSPQYNEQFF	TGTGCCAGCTCACCACAGTACAATGAGCAGTTCTTC
-	-	TRBV12-5	TRBJ1-1	CASALAGIEAFF	TGTGCTAGTGCCCTTGCGGGCATTGAAGCTTTCTTT
-	TRBD2	TRBV4-3	TRBJ2-4	CASSQNLAGYDIQYF	TGCGCCAGCAGCCAAAACCTAGCGGGATATGACATTCAGTACTTC
-	-	TRBV11-2	TRBJ2-1	CASSLAGPHEQFF	TGTGCCAGCAGCTTAGCTGGGCCCCATGAGCAGTTCTTC
-	-	TRBV14	TRBJ1-4	CASSQDRGAFQTDEKLFF	TGTGCCAGCAGCCAAGATCGGGGGGCATTTCAGACTGATGAAAAACTGTTTTTT
-	-	TRBV5-5	TRBJ1-2	CASSQRIGANYGYTF	TGTGCCAGCAGCCAGCGGATCGGAGCTAACTATGGCTACACCTTC
-	TRBD2	TRBV19	TRBJ2-5	CASSIALARETQYF	TGTGCCAGTAGTATAGCACTAGCGCGTGAGACCCAGTACTTC
few	-	TRBV6-1	TRBJ1-6	CASSGRSYNSPLHF	TGTGCCAGCAGTGGACGCTCCTATAATTCACCCCTCCACTTT
-	-	TRBV21-1	TRBJ1-1	CASSRNTEAFF	TGTGCCAGCAGTCGTAACACTGAAGCTTTCTTT
few	TRBD1	TRBV5-8	TRBJ1-5	CASGDRGRRGSNQPQHF	TGTGCCAGTGGGGACAGGGGGCGCCGGGGTAGCAATCAGCCCCAGCATTTT
-	-	TRBV6-5	TRBJ1-5	CASSPSPGDNQPQHF	TGTGCCAGCAGCCCCAGTCCAGGGGACAATCAGCCCCAGCATTTT
-	-	TRBV5-1	TRBJ2-2	CASSLDRTGELFF	TGCGCCAGCAGCTTGGACCGCACCGGGGAGCTGTTTTTT
-	TRBD1	TRBV6-1	TRBJ1-1	CASSLTRGLNTEAFF	TGTGCCAGCAGTCTCACCAGGGGGCTAAACACTGAAGCTTTCTTT
once	TRBD2	TRBV5-4	TRBJ2-7	CASSLSGGYEQYF	TGTGCCAGCAGCTTGAGCGGGGGTTACGAGCAGTACTTC
-	-	TRBV5-4	TRBJ2-5	CASSLDWGAKTQYF	TGTGCCAGCAGCTTGGATTGGGGGGCCAAGACCCAGTACTTC
once	-	TRBV19	TRBJ2-5	CASSISPSQETQYF	TGTGCCAGTAGTATATCCCCTAGCCAAGAGACCCAGTACTTC
-	-	TRBV5-4	TRBJ2-5	CASSLGGVSGTETQYF	TGTGCCAGCAGCTTGGGCGGTGTTAGCGGTACGGAGACCCAGTACTTC
-	TRBD2	TRBV2	TRBJ2-3	CATSSGGASTDTQYF	TGTGCCACTTCTAGCGGGGGGGCCTCCACAGATACGCAGTATTTT
-	-	TRBV7-2	TRBJ1-2	CASSVDRLYGYTF	TGTGCCAGCAGCGTCGACAGGCTCTATGGCTACACCTTC
-	TRBD1	TRBV6-6	TRBJ2-5	CASSSSGTEYQETQYF	TGTGCCAGCAGTTCATCCGGGACAGAGTACCAAGAGACCCAGTACTTC
-	TRBD1	TRBV4-3	TRBJ1-5	CASSQWTGGGQPQHF	TGCGCCAGCAGCCAATGGACAGGAGGTGGTCAGCCTCAGCATTTT
-	TRBD1	TRBV28	TRBJ1-2	CASRVRGQNYGYTF	TGTGCCAGCCGTGTAAGGGGGCAGAACTATGGCTACACCTTC
-	-	TRBV9	TRBJ2-5	CASSVNWLGQETQYF	TGTGCCAGCAGCGTAAATTGGCTGGGACAAGAGACCCAGTACTTC
-	-	TRBV19	TRBJ2-4	CASSPDGAKNIQYF	TGTGCCAGTAGTCCGGACGGGGCCAAAAACATTCAGTACTTC
-	-	TRBV6-1	TRBJ2-3	CASSEALSYTDTQYF	TGTGCCAGCAGTGAAGCGCTGAGTTACACAGATACGCAGTATTTT
few	-	TRBV28	TRBJ2-7	CASSRTSPNEQYF	TGTGCCAGCAGCCGGACGTCCCCTAACGAGCAGTACTTC